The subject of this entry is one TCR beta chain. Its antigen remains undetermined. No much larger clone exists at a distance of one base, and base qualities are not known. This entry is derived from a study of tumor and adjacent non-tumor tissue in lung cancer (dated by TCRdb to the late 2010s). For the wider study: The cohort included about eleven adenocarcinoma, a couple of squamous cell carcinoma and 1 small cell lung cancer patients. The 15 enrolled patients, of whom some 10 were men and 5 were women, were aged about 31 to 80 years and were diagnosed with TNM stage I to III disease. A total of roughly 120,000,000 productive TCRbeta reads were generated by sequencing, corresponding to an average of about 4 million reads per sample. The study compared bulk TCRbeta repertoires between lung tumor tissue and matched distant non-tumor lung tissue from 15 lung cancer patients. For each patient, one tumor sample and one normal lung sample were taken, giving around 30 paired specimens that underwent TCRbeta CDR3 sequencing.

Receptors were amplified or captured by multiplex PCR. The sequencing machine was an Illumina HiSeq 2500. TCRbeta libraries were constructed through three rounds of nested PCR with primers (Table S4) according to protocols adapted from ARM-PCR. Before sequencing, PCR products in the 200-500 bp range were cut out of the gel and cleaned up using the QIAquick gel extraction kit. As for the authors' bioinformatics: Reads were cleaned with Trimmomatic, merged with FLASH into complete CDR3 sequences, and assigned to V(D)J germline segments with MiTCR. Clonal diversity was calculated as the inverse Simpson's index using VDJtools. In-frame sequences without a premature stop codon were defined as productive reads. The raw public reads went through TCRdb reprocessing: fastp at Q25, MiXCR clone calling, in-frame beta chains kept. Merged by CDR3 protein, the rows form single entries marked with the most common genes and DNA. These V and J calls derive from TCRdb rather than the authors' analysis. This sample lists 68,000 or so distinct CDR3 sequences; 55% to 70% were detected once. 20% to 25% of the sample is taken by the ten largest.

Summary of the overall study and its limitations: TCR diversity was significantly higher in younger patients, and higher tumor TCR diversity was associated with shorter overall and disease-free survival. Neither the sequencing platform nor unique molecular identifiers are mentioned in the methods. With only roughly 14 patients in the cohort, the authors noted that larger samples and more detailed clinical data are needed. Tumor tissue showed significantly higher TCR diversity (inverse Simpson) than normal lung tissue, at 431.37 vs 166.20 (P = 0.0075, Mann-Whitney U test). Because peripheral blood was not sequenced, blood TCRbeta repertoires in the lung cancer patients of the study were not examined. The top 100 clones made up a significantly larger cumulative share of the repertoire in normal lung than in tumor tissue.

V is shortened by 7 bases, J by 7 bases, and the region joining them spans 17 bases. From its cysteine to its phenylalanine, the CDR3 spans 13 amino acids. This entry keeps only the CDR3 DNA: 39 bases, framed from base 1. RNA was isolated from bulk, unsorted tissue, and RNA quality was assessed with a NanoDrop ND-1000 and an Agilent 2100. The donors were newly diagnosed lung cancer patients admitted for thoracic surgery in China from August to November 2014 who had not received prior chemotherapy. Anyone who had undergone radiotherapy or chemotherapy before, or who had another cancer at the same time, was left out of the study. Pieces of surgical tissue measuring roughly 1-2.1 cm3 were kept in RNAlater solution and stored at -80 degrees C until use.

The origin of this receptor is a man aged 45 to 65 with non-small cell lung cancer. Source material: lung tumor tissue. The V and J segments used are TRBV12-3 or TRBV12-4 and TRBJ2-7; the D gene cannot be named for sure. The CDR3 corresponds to CASNYYSVGEQYF. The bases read TGTGCCAGCAATTACTACAGTGTCGGTGAGCAGTACTTC.